Given below is one TCR beta chain in context. Clones were read by immunoSEQ multiplex PCR, and TCRdb kept only the in-frame ones, dropping some. The sample comprises around 70,000 clones, roughly 88% of which are singletons, and 2.5% to 3% rests with the top ten. The CDR3 has 13 residues. Trimming removed 1 base from V and 6 bases from J, with 9 bases in between. Looked up from germline, CDR1 is MGHRA and CDR2 is YSYEKL. This entry is derived from a study of OX40 agonist ivuxolimab in advanced cancers. Study-level information: Every 2 weeks, patients got intravenous ivuxolimab at one of six dose levels (0.01-10 mg/kg).

The sequence was collected from an adult with an advanced solid tumor such as melanoma, head and neck, liver or kidney cancer. V and J are TRBV4-1 and TRBJ1-1; D possibly corresponds to TRBD1 (5 bases). Sequenced here: CD4+ or CD8+ T cells sorted from blood, sampled in a trial of the OX40 agonist ivuxolimab. In nucleotides, the CDR3 is TGCGCCAGCAGCCAAGTCGCGGGGGCTGAAGCTTTCTTT. Translated: CASSQVAGAEAFF.